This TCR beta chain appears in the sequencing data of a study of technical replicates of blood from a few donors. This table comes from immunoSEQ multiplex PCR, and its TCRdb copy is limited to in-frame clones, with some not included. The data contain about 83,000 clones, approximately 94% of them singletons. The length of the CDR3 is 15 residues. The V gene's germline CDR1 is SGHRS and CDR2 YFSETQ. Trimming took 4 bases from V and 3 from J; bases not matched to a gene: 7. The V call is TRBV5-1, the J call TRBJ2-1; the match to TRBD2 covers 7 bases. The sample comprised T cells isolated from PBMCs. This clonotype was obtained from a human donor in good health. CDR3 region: CASSLVAGLYNEQFF. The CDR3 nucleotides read TGCGCCAGCAGCCTGGTAGCGGGCCTCTACAATGAGCAGTTCTTC.